The 22 T cell receptor beta chains below all came from one sample that was sequenced in a study of shared clonotypes between healthy human individuals. The protocol was immunoSEQ multiplex PCR, while the TCRdb copy is restricted to in-frame clones and leaves out a portion. The table includes a few million clones, 85% to 95% detected once. Input material: naive CD4+ T cells from PBMCs. Subset specified: CD45RA+ positively selected. Receptor source: a man between 18 and 29 years old in good health. Some clones in this sample may be carry-over from other donors' samples.

In this sample, this clone turned up once. J is TRBJ1-4 and V is TRBV11-2, with 9 bases aligning to TRBD1. The germline gives CDR1 SGHAT, CDR2 FQNNGV. The CDR3 is 15 amino acids. V was pared by 5 bases and J by 4 bases, with 5 bases of the junction left unmatched. As DNA, the CDR3 is TGTGCCAGCAGCCTGCGACAGGGGGGTAATGAAAAACTGTTTTTT. It codes for CASSLRQGGNEKLFF.

The chain employs TRBV4-3 and TRBJ1-5, with D possibly being TRBD1 (5 bases). The CDR3 loop spans 13 amino acids. Trimming cost V 0 bases and J 9 bases, with 9 bases left between them. CDR1 LGHNA and CDR2 YSLEER come from the germline V gene. Here the CDR3 reads CASSQDQRGPQHF. The DNA for the CDR3 is TGCGCCAGCAGCCAAGATCAAAGGGGGCCCCAGCATTTT.

This sequence joins TRBV9 and TRBJ1-1, with D possibly being TRBD1 (5 bases). Looked up from germline, CDR1 is SGDLS and CDR2 is YYNGEE. V dropped 3 bases and J dropped 11 bases, with 20 bases sitting between them. The CDR3 runs 14 residues. CDR3 in DNA: TGTGCCAGCAGCGCCACTAGTACGGGACCGCGGGCTTTCTTT. Protein product: CASSATSTGPRAFF. The variable domain in full, completed from reference TRBV9 and TRBJ1-1, reads DSGVTQTPKHLITATGQRVTLRCSPRSGDLSVYWYQQSLDQGLQFLIQYYNGEERAKGNILERFSAQQFPDLHSELNLSSLELGDSALYFCASSATSTGPRAFFGQGTRLTVV.

The rearrangement links TRBV5-1 to TRBJ2-7; possibly TRBD1 for D (6 bases). Germline CDR1 SGHRS, CDR2 YFSETQ. CDR3 length: 14 amino acids. Trimming took 0 bases from V and 7 from J, leaving 14 bases between them. The CDR3 region is CASSLDGTPWEQYF. The CDR3 DNA reads TGCGCCAGCAGCTTGGACGGGACACCGTGGGAGCAGTACTTC. The full variable domain, with the rest looked up from reference TRBV5-1 and TRBJ2-7, is KAGVTQTPRYLIKTRGQQVTLSCSPISGHRSVSWYQQTPGQGLQFLFEYFSETQRNKGNFPGRFSGRQFSNSRSEMNVSTLELGDSALYLCASSLDGTPWEQYFGPGTRLTVT.

The chain recombines TRBV6-5 with TRBJ1-2, with TRBD1 identical over 9 bases. The V gene's germline CDR1 is MNHEY and CDR2 SVGAGI. The CDR3 is made up of 13 amino acids. After removal of 8 bases from V and 4 bases from J, the junction contained 5 bases not matched to a gene. Here the CDR3 DNA reads TGTGCCAGCCGGGACAGGGCTTTCTATGGCTACACCTTC. Its translation: CASRDRAFYGYTF.

The chain is built from TRBV29-1 and TRBJ2-5; no clear D. The CDR3 is 12 amino acids. CDR1 is SQVTM, CDR2 ANQGSEA, per germline. Trimming pared 2 bases from V and 7 bases from J, leaving 11 bases between. In DNA form, the CDR3 reads TGCAGCGTTGAAAGGGCTCGTGGGACCCAGTACTTC. Translated: CSVERARGTQYF.

The V call is TRBV6-5, the J call TRBJ2-1, with 9 bases fitting TRBD2. The CDR3 is 12 amino acids. The J segment lost 10 bases and the V segment lost 8 bases, leaving 6 bases of the junction unmatched. CDR1 and CDR2 (germline): MNHEY, SVGAGI. In DNA form, the CDR3 reads TGTGCCAGCGTCGGCGGGAGGGCGGAGCAGTTCTTC. It yields the protein CASVGGRAEQFF.

The chain has TRBV5-1 and TRBJ2-5, with D unresolved. The germline V gene encodes CDR1 SGHRS and CDR2 YFSETQ. This CDR3 is built from 12 residues. V was pared by 0 bases and J by 8 bases, with 8 bases between. Written as DNA, the CDR3 is TGCGCCAGCAGCTTGGACGCAAGTACCCAGTACTTC. Translation gives CASSLDASTQYF.

The chain joins TRBV7-2 to TRBJ1-1; D remains unclear. The CDR3 is 13 amino acids. Germline loops: CDR1 SGHTA, CDR2 FQGNSA. The germline V and J ends were trimmed by 8 bases and 5 bases, with 15 bases remaining between them. The CDR3 here is CASGLALGTEAFF. Here the CDR3 DNA reads TGTGCCAGCGGATTGGCACTAGGGACTGAAGCTTTCTTT.

Of note for this clone: This sample includes further DNA sequences coding for the same CDR3. The gene calls are TRBV14 and TRBJ2-3; D is unclear. This CDR3 contains 13 residues. V lost 0 bases to trimming and J lost 2 bases, with 3 bases between them. The V gene's germline CDR1 is SGHDN and CDR2 FVKESK. CDR3 amino acids: CASSQDLTDTQYF. The CDR3 nucleotides read TGTGCCAGCAGCCAAGACCTCACAGATACGCAGTATTTT. Filled out from reference TRBV14 and TRBJ2-3, the complete variable domain reads EAGVTQFPSHSVIEKGQTVTLRCDPISGHDNLYWYRRVMGKEIKFLLHFVKESKQDESGMPNNRFLAERTGGTYSTLKVQPAELEDSGVYFCASSQDLTDTQYFGPGTRLTVL.

V is TRBV7-9 and J is TRBJ1-3; TRBD1 agrees at 7 bases. Germline V CDR1 and CDR2: SEHNR, FQNEAQ (reference sequence). V gave up 8 bases and J gave up 5 bases; unmatched junction bases: 6. The CDR3 loop spans 13 amino acids. DNA of the CDR3: TGTGCCAGCCTCGCCAGGGGGAGAAACACCATATATTTT. Its translation is CASLARGRNTIYF.

This clone was seen a single time. The chain has TRBV11-2 and TRBJ2-1; 7 nucleotides line up with TRBD2. J gave up 1 base and V 5 bases, and 5 bases lay outside the gene matches. Germline assignment: CDR1 SGHAT and CDR2 FQNNGV. The CDR3 is 15 residues long. This chain's CDR3 is CASSPVGGSYNEQFF. The CDR3 nucleotides are TGTGCCAGCAGCCCCGTCGGGGGGTCCTACAATGAGCAGTTCTTC.

A few counts support this clone. The gene calls are TRBV30 and TRBJ1-1; the D gene is possibly TRBD1 (6 bases). The CDR3 has 11 amino acids. Germline V gene lookup returns CDR1 GTSNPN and CDR2 SVGIG (reference sequence). The DNA of the CDR3 is TGTGGAGGGGGGCGGAACACTGAAGCTTTCTTT. It is translated as CGGGRNTEAFF.

This clone was counted a single time. V and J are TRBV6-5 and TRBJ2-6, with 7 bases aligning to TRBD1. V lost 6 bases and J lost 0; bases outside the gene matches: 2. Germline V gene data show CDR1 as MNHEY and CDR2 as SVGAGI. The CDR3 runs to 15 residues. The CDR3 sequence: CASRRDSSGANVLTF. DNA for the CDR3: TGTGCCAGCAGGAGGGACAGCTCTGGGGCCAACGTCCTGACTTTC.

The chain has TRBV6-4 and TRBJ2-5, with D uncertain. The germline V gene has CDR1 MRHNA and CDR2 SNTAGT. Trimming took 6 bases from V and 5 from J, leaving 10 bases between them. This CDR3 is 12 amino acids long. The CDR3 sequence: CASRLPRETQYF. The CDR3 DNA reads as TGTGCCAGCAGGTTACCCCGGGAGACCCAGTACTTC.

This chain joins TRBV29-1 and TRBJ1-1, with 10 bases aligning to TRBD1. There are 14 residues in the CDR3. Trimming took 3 bases from V and 4 from J; bases not matched to a gene: 5. Germline assignment: CDR1 SQVTM and CDR2 ANQGSEA. The CDR3 DNA reads as TGCAGCGTTGATTCCGACAGGGGGCCCACTGAAGCTTTCTTT. As protein: CSVDSDRGPTEAFF.

This chain uses TRBV19 with TRBJ2-7; D unresolved. Germline values: CDR1 LNHDA, CDR2 SQIVND (reference sequence). V was clipped by 11 bases and J by 3 bases, with 17 bases between them. This CDR3 has 13 amino acids. CDR3 nucleotides: TGTGCCTCTTGTATGTCAGTAGGCTACGAGCAGTACTTC. Protein sequence: CASCMSVGYEQYF. The variable domain in full, with the rest retrieved from reference TRBV19 and TRBJ2-7, is DGGITQSPKYLFRKEGQNVTLSCEQNLNHDAMYWYRQDPGQGLRLIYYSQIVNDFQKGDIAEGYSVSREKKESFPLTVTSAQKNPTAFYLCASCMSVGYEQYFGPGTRLTVT.

The chain recombines TRBV18 with TRBJ2-7, with 9 bases fitting TRBD1. The V segment lost 1 base and the J segment 4 bases; nucleotides outside the gene matches: 5. The CDR3 has 15 amino acids. CDR1 KGHSH and CDR2 LQKENI come from the germline V gene. CDR3 in DNA: TGTGCCAGCTCACCACAGGGACAGGGTAATTACGAGCAGTACTTC. It translates to CASSPQGQGNYEQYF.

The chain combines TRBV9 with TRBJ2-1; 9 nucleotides line up with TRBD2. The ends lost 8 bases at V and 8 bases at J; junction bases unmatched: 11. In germline, CDR1 is SGDLS, CDR2 YYNGEE. The CDR3 totals 14 residues. The CDR3 here is CARRKREVAHEQFF. The CDR3 DNA follows: TGTGCCAGGCGGAAGCGGGAGGTAGCCCATGAGCAGTTCTTC. The full variable domain, its missing parts supplied by reference TRBV9 and TRBJ2-1, is DSGVTQTPKHLITATGQRVTLRCSPRSGDLSVYWYQQSLDQGLQFLIQYYNGEERAKGNILERFSAQQFPDLHSELNLSSLELGDSALYFCARRKREVAHEQFFGPGTRLTVL.

This chain connects TRBV6-5 to TRBJ1-2; D is unclear. Looked up from germline, CDR1 is MNHEY and CDR2 is SVGAGI. V was shortened by 0 bases and J by 4 bases, with 6 bases between the two germline ends. The CDR3 covers 13 residues. CDR3 sequence (DNA): TGTGCCAGCAGTTACTCGAGGGCCTATGGCTACACCTTC. Its protein is CASSYSRAYGYTF.

The chain uses TRBV28 and TRBJ1-4, with D possibly being TRBD1 (6 bases). The CDR3 totals 12 residues. Trimming took 6 bases from V and 8 from J, leaving 10 bases between them. Germline CDR1 and CDR2: MDHEN and SYDVKM. The CDR3 DNA sequence: TGTGCCAGCAGCGAAGGGGGAGAAAAACTGTTTTTT. It translates to CASSEGGEKLFF.

The CDR3 coding sequence is TGTGCCAGCAGTTACACACTAGCGGGAGACAGAGATACGCAGTATTTT. Its translation: CASSYTLAGDRDTQYF. The chain carries TRBV27 and TRBJ2-3; TRBD2 agrees at 11 bases. Germline-derived CDR1 and CDR2 are MNHEY and SMNVEV (reference sequence). V dropped 4 bases and J dropped 5; count of bases not matched to a gene: 8. This CDR3 comprises 16 residues.